These 6 T cell receptor beta chains were all obtained from the same sample, sequenced in a study of blood T cells in healthy people across ages. A second PCR, run for about 7 to 11 cycles, used a sample-barcoded 5' primer plus a J-beta primer mix. TCRdb re-derived calls from the 5' RACE reads in MiXCR, one entry per CDR3 protein. The sample contains 850,000 to 1,100,000 distinct CDR3 sequences, roughly two fifths of which appear only once. Sequenced sample: blood. These receptors were obtained from a man between 18 and 35 years old in good health.

Only a few counts were recorded for this clonotype. The V call is TRBV7-9, the J call TRBJ1-2; D not resolved. Germline V gives CDR1 SEHNR, CDR2 FQNEAQ (reference sequence). V lost 3 bases and J lost 5, with 25 bases in between. The CDR3 has 18 residues. DNA of the CDR3: TGTGCCAGCAGCTTTTCTACCAATCGGGCACCTTCAATATATGGCTACACCTTC. It yields the protein CASSFSTNRAPSIYGYTF. Supplemented by reference TRBV7-9 and TRBJ1-2, the full variable domain reads DTGVSQNPRHKITKRGQNVTFRCDPISEHNRLYWYRQTLGQGPEFLTYFQNEAQLEKSRLLSDRFSAERPKGSFSTLEIQRTEQGDSAMYLCASSFSTNRAPSIYGYTFGSGTRLTVV.

J is TRBJ2-7 and V is TRBV12-3 or TRBV12-4, with D perhaps matching TRBD1 (5 bases). Trimming took 6 bases from V and 9 from J, leaving 15 bases between them. This CDR3 has 12 residues. In nucleotides, the CDR3 is TGTGCCAGCAGCCTACAGGTATTAGCGCAGTACTTC. It encodes CASSLQVLAQYF.

This clonotype was detected many times. The chain links TRBV5-1 to TRBJ2-3; TRBD1 aligns across 7 bases. Unmatched junction bases numbered 13, after V lost 4 bases and J lost 5 bases. The CDR3 extends over 16 amino acids. Germline V gene sequence: CDR1 SGHRS, CDR2 YFSETQ. The CDR3 loop reads CASSVTGDPAKDTQYF. The DNA for the CDR3 is TGCGCCAGCAGCGTTACAGGGGACCCAGCAAAAGATACGCAGTATTTT. The variable domain in full, with the rest retrieved from reference TRBV5-1 and TRBJ2-3, is KAGVTQTPRYLIKTRGQQVTLSCSPISGHRSVSWYQQTPGQGLQFLFEYFSETQRNKGNFPGRFSGRQFSNSRSEMNVSTLELGDSALYLCASSVTGDPAKDTQYFGPGTRLTVL.

The chain joins TRBV9 to TRBJ1-2; TRBD1 matches at 10 bases. The germline gives CDR1 SGDLS, CDR2 YYNGEE. Trimming at V came to 4 bases and at J to 5 bases, leaving 8 bases not matched to a gene. The CDR3 spans 15 residues. The CDR3 nucleotides are TGTGCCAGCAGCCCCCAGGGGACAGGGGTATATGGCTACACCTTC. It translates to CASSPQGTGVYGYTF. The full variable domain, in which reference TRBV9 and TRBJ1-2 provide the parts outside the CDR3, is DSGVTQTPKHLITATGQRVTLRCSPRSGDLSVYWYQQSLDQGLQFLIQYYNGEERAKGNILERFSAQQFPDLHSELNLSSLELGDSALYFCASSPQGTGVYGYTFGSGTRLTVV.

The chain has TRBV9 and TRBJ2-3; D remains ambiguous. The CDR3 extends over 14 amino acids. In germline, CDR1 is SGDLS, CDR2 YYNGEE. Trimming took 0 bases from V and 2 from J, leaving 7 bases between them. The CDR3 is CASSVGSLTDTQYF. The DNA for the CDR3 is TGTGCCAGCAGCGTAGGGAGCCTCACAGATACGCAGTATTTT.

This clonotype was seen only once. A read error may produce the germline difference seen at one junction end. The chain couples TRBV4-2 to TRBJ2-2, with 7 bases identical to TRBD1. The germline CDR1 and CDR2 sequences are LGHNA and YNFKEQ. The length of the CDR3 is 15 residues. This CDR3 reads CAGSQDHRGRGELFF. The CDR3 nucleotides read TGTGCCGGCAGCCAAGACCACAGGGGAAGAGGGGAGCTGTTTTTT.